This T cell receptor beta chain comes out of a study of T-cell memory formation after mild COVID-19. Only a few counts were recorded for this clonotype. TCRdb reanalysed the 5' RACE reads using MiXCR and keeps one entry per CDR3 protein. The sample lists fewer than 450,000 distinct CDR3 sequences, around 24% occurring once. V was trimmed by 1 base and J by 7 bases, leaving 11 bases between them. This CDR3 region has 15 residues. The germline gives CDR1 MGHDK, CDR2 SYGVNS. Input material: PBMCs or a T cell subset sorted from them (not recorded which). V gene TRBV25-1 combines with J gene TRBJ1-6; tentative D call: TRBD1 (6 bases). The clonotype was recovered from an adult woman who had mild COVID-19 (a few samples of this study predate the infection). Cell type and time point are not known. In DNA, the CDR3 is TGTGCCAGCAGTGAATCAGGGGCTGGGAATTCACCCCTCCACTTT. Its protein is CASSESGAGNSPLHF. Combining the CDR3 with reference TRBV25-1 and TRBJ1-6 gives the whole variable domain EADIYQTPRYLVIGTGKKITLECSQTMGHDKMYWYQQDPGMELHLIHYSYGVNSTEKGDLSSESTVSRIRTEHFPLTLESARPSHTSQYLCASSESGAGNSPLHFGNGTRLTVT.